The T cell receptor (beta chain) under discussion was sequenced for a study of blood T cell repertoires in COVID-19. Study-wide context: Sites across the United States, Italy and Spain contributed samples from acute and convalescent COVID-19. Sample material is recorded as cDNA or gDNA derived from T cells, B-cell-depleted T cells, or PBMCs.

Germline V lookup: CDR1 SGHTA, CDR2 FQGNSA. This CDR3 region has 15 residues. The ends were cut back, 0 bases at V and 8 bases at J, with 16 bases in the middle. As originally analysed: Reference gene primer amplification yielded estimated nucleated cell counts. Using immunoSEQ multiplex PCR, the repertoire was profiled, and TCRdb retains in-frame clones only, with some absent. From that table come the V and J calls and clone size; the DNA was used to work out D and trimming. This table has roughly 250,000 clones, 81% appearing once. The receptor comes from an older woman with active or convalescent COVID-19. Sequencing was done on a sample of peripheral blood. The V and J genes are TRBV7-2 and TRBJ1-2; D not resolved. The CDR3 region has the DNA TGTGCCAGCAGCTTAGCCCCGTCCGAAGCATCGGGCTACACCTTC. It specifies CASSLAPSEASGYTF.